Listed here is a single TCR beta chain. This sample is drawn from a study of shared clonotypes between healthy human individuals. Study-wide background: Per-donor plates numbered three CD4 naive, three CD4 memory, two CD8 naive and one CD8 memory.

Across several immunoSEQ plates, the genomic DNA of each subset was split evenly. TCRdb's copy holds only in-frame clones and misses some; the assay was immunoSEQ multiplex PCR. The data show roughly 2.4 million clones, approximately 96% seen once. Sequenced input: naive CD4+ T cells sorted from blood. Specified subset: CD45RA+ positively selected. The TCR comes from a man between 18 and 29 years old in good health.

Here the CDR3 reads CASTKSRQETQYF. CDR3 sequence (DNA): TGTGCCAGCACTAAATCCCGACAAGAGACCCAGTACTTC. The genes are TRBV6-6 and TRBJ2-5; D not certain. The germline gives CDR1 MNHNY, CDR2 SVGAGI (reference sequence). V lost 7 bases to trimming and J lost 2 bases, with 11 bases between them. This CDR3 contains 13 residues.